This T cell receptor beta chain was observed in a study of chemoradiotherapy in HPV16-positive cancers (dated by TCRdb to the early 2020s). Regarding the study in general: Using functional T-cell assays on cells from a couple of HPV16-positive patients, the researchers defined candidate HPV-specific T-cell clones and common TCR motifs. The candidate HPV-specific TCRs and motifs were subsequently tracked in TCR repertoires obtained from fewer than 95 patients with HPV-related cancers. Whether T-cell immunity against the HPV oncoproteins E6 and E7 changes during chemoradiotherapy and whether survival is affected by this immunity were examined in the study.

Libraries were made using the immunoSEQ multiplex PCR assay. The clones in this table, taken by TCRdb from immuneACCESS, are in-frame only. Not every clone is retained; where verified, under half of the shortfall comes from an unresolved V gene, and the cause of the rest is unknown. Counted in this sample were about 1,600 clones; roughly three quarters of them appeared once. In total, the top ten clones hold about 7% of the sample. This clone was recorded once. Its antigen is currently not known. Within one base of it there is no much larger clone, and no base qualities were kept. Repertoires were sampled repeatedly over the course of chemoradiotherapy, so clonal expansion could be followed in the tumor microenvironment. CDR1 and CDR2 (MNHEY, SVGAGI) derive from the germline V gene. The CDR3 holds 15 amino acids from the cysteine to the phenylalanine. Only the CDR3 DNA is retained, 45 bases long and in frame from the first base. V is cut back by 5 bases and J by 1 base, with 8 bases in the junction unmatched.

Overall study outcomes, separate from this receptor: Expansion of candidate HPV-specific clones and E7-related TCR motifs was observed in the tumor microenvironment during treatment, whereas no such expansion was observed for non-HPV-specific T cells. In HPV16-positive patients, expansion of HPV-responsive T cells during chemoradiotherapy was found to be associated with improved recurrence-free survival. The functional definition of HPV-specific T cells came from only a couple of HPV16-positive patients, and the survival association was reported for HPV16-positive patients.

The starting material was tumor tissue, obtained from a patient who underwent chemoradiotherapy. The rearrangement joined TRBV6-5 to TRBJ2-7; TRBD1 lines up with 7 middle nucleotides. The sequence came from a human donor with HPV-associated anogenital cancer. The DNA is as follows: TGTGCCAGCAGTGGGGGACAGCTACCTTCCTACGAGCAGTACTTC. This yields the protein CASSGGQLPSYEQYF.